These T cell receptor beta chains were read from a single sample in a study of T cells in Graves' hyperthyroidism and ophthalmopathy. TCRdb reprocessed the multiplex PCR reads with MiXCR, giving one entry per CDR3 protein. The sample lists over 700,000 distinct CDR3 sequences, 15% to 20% occurring once. Sequencing input: blood. These receptors came from a woman aged 45-65 years with Graves' hyperthyroidism that later progressed to Graves' ophthalmopathy. Each CDR3 is given without its conserved first and last residue. Each record gives: V gene, J gene, CDR3 protein.

v_call: TRBV9; j_call: TRBJ1-2; cdr3_aa: ASSVDNRVYGYT
v_call: TRBV12-3/TRBV12-4; j_call: TRBJ2-3; cdr3_aa: ATTGGPADTQY
v_call: TRBV20-1; j_call: TRBJ2-1; cdr3_aa: SARGGTSGVYNEQF
v_call: TRBV19; j_call: TRBJ1-2; cdr3_aa: ASSPDRDYGYA
v_call: TRBV5-1; j_call: TRBJ2-3; cdr3_aa: ASSHLGLGADTQY
v_call: TRBV2; j_call: TRBJ1-5; cdr3_aa: AGGGRANQPQH
v_call: TRBV24-1; j_call: TRBJ1-5; cdr3_aa: ATRGTGTNQPQH
v_call: TRBV27; j_call: TRBJ2-1; cdr3_aa: ASSLASGGAHRDEQF
v_call: TRBV27; j_call: TRBJ1-5; cdr3_aa: ASSMGQISNQPQH
v_call: TRBV18; j_call: TRBJ2-3; cdr3_aa: ASSRGKGGFTGTDTQY
v_call: TRBV20-1; j_call: TRBJ2-3; cdr3_aa: SASGTRGTDTQY
v_call: TRBV12-3/TRBV12-4; j_call: TRBJ1-5; cdr3_aa: ASSYETGSNQPQH
v_call: TRBV11-2; j_call: TRBJ2-5; cdr3_aa: ASSLEVVRGETQY
v_call: TRBV2; j_call: TRBJ1-1; cdr3_aa: ASSIGQGATEAF
v_call: TRBV16; j_call: TRBJ1-4; cdr3_aa: ASSPSLGEEKLF
v_call: TRBV5-1; j_call: TRBJ2-2; cdr3_aa: ASSLIGNTGELF
v_call: TRBV7-9; j_call: TRBJ1-3; cdr3_aa: ASTLSEGYSGNTIY
v_call: TRBV5-1; j_call: TRBJ2-3; cdr3_aa: ASSLGKGSGTDTQY
v_call: TRBV27; j_call: TRBJ1-5; cdr3_aa: ASGMGHFNQPQH
v_call: TRBV19; j_call: TRBJ1-1; cdr3_aa: ATLGTQGGRTEAF
v_call: TRBV6-1; j_call: TRBJ2-5; cdr3_aa: ASSYTSGGALMGETQY
v_call: TRBV18; j_call: TRBJ1-5; cdr3_aa: ASSPRSGQGTQPQH
v_call: TRBV5-1; j_call: TRBJ1-6; cdr3_aa: ASSLAASYNSPLH
v_call: TRBV4-1; j_call: TRBJ1-2; cdr3_aa: ASSQGFVRGDSGYT
v_call: TRBV5-6; j_call: TRBJ1-1; cdr3_aa: ASSLDVPGLNTEAF
v_call: TRBV9; j_call: TRBJ1-2; cdr3_aa: ASSVADRVANYGYT
v_call: TRBV30; j_call: TRBJ2-1; cdr3_aa: AWSVLAGGQAEQF
v_call: TRBV11-1; j_call: TRBJ1-1; cdr3_aa: ASSPGQRNTEAF
v_call: TRBV6-5; j_call: TRBJ1-4; cdr3_aa: ASSYSGGSNEKLF
v_call: TRBV11-2; j_call: TRBJ2-5; cdr3_aa: ASSKPGTGKETQY
v_call: TRBV2; j_call: TRBJ2-3; cdr3_aa: ASRLDTQY
v_call: TRBV6-2/TRBV6-3; j_call: TRBJ2-3; cdr3_aa: ASIGFTDTQY
v_call: TRBV20-1; j_call: TRBJ2-7; cdr3_aa: SAPRNEQY
v_call: TRBV12-3/TRBV12-4; j_call: TRBJ2-2; cdr3_aa: ASSDPGFAGELF
v_call: TRBV11-2; j_call: TRBJ2-5; cdr3_aa: ASSRSGQETQY
v_call: TRBV20-1; j_call: TRBJ1-4; cdr3_aa: SASNGASIGEKLF
v_call: TRBV9; j_call: TRBJ1-1; cdr3_aa: ASSVSPQGWDTEAF
v_call: TRBV19; j_call: TRBJ2-1; cdr3_aa: ASSKPGYSYNEQF
v_call: TRBV4-1; j_call: TRBJ2-5; cdr3_aa: ASSQAPGTLETQY
v_call: TRBV3-1; j_call: TRBJ2-5; cdr3_aa: ASSPSGLGETQY
v_call: TRBV20-1; j_call: TRBJ2-1; cdr3_aa: SASQSGGIEQF
v_call: TRBV3-1; j_call: TRBJ2-5; cdr3_aa: ASSGADRVARETQY
v_call: TRBV20-1; j_call: TRBJ2-1; cdr3_aa: SALRTSGGRGINEQF
v_call: TRBV2; j_call: TRBJ2-1; cdr3_aa: ASSVGDRVGNEQF
v_call: TRBV12-3/TRBV12-4; j_call: TRBJ2-1; cdr3_aa: ASRADRGRGEQF
v_call: TRBV12-3/TRBV12-4; j_call: TRBJ2-2; cdr3_aa: ASSKGAGELF
v_call: TRBV9; j_call: TRBJ2-3; cdr3_aa: AGSVRSGEDTQY